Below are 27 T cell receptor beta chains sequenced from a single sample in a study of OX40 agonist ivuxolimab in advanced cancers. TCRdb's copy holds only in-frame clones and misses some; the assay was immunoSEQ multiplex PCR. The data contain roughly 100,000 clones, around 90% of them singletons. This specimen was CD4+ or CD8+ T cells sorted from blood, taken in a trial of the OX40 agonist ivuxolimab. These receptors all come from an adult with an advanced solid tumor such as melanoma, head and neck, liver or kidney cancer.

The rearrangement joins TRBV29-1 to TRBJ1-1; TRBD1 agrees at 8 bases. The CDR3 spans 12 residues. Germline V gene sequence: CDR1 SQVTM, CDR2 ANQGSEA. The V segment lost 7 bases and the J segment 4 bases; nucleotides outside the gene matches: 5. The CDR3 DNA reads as TGCAGCGCTGGACAGGGTTCCACTGAAGCTTTCTTT. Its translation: CSAGQGSTEAFF.

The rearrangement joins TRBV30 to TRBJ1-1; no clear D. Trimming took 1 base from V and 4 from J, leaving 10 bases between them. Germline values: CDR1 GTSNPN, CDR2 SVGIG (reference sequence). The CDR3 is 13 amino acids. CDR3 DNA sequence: TGTGCCTGGAGTGGCACACGGGGCACTGAAGCTTTCTTT. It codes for CAWSGTRGTEAFF.

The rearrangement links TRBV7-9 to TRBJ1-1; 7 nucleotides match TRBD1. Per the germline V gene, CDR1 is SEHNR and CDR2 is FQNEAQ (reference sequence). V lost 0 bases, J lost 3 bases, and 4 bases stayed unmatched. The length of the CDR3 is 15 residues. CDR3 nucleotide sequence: TGTGCCAGCAGCTTAGCTCGCAGGGGGGACACTGAAGCTTTCTTT. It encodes CASSLARRGDTEAFF.

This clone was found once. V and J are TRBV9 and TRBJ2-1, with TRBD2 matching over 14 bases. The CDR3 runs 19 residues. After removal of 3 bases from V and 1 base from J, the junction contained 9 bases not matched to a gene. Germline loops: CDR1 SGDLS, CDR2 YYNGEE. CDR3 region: CASSALTSGRAESYNEQFF. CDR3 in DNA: TGTGCCAGCAGCGCCCTGACTAGCGGGAGGGCCGAGTCCTACAATGAGCAGTTCTTC.

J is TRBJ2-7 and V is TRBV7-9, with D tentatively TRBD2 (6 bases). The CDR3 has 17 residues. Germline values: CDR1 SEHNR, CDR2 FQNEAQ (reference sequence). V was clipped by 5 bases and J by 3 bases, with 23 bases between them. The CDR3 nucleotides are TGTGCCAGCAGCCCACCCGAGGAGGGCCCCCACCGCTACGAGCAGTACTTC. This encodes CASSPPEEGPHRYEQYF.

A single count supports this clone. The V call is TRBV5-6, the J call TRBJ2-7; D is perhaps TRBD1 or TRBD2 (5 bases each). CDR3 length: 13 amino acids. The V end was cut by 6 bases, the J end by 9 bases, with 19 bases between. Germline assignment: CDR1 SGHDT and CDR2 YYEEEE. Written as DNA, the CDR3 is TGTGCCAGCAACCTCGTCCGAGGTGGGGGGCAGTACTTC. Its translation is CASNLVRGGGQYF.

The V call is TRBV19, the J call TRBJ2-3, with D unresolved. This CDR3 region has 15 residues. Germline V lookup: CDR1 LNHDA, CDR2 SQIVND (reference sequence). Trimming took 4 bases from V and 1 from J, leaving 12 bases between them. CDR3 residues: CASSKTPIGTDTQYF. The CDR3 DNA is TGTGCCAGTAGTAAAACTCCAATCGGCACAGATACGCAGTATTTT.

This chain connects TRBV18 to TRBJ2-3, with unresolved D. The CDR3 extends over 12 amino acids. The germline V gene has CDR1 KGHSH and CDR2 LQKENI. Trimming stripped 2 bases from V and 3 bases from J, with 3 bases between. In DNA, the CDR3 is TGTGCCAGCTCACCAGGAACAGATACGCAGTATTTT. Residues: CASSPGTDTQYF.

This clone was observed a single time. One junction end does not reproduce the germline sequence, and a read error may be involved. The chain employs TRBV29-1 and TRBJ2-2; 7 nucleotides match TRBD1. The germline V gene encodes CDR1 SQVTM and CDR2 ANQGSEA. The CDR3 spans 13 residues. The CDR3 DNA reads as TGCAGCGCTGGGACAGCATCGACCGGGGAGCTGCTTTTT. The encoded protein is CSAGTASTGELLF.

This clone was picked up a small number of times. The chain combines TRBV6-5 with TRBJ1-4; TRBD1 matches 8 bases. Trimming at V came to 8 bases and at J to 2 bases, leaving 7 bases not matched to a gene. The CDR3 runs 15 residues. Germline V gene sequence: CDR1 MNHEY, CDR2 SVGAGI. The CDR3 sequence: CASCRGQITNEKLFF. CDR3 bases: TGTGCCAGCTGCAGGGGGCAGATCACTAATGAAAAACTGTTTTTT.

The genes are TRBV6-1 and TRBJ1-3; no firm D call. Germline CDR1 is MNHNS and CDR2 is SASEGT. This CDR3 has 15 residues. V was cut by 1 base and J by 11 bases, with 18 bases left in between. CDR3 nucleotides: TGTGCCAGCAGTGAAGAGCAGGCCCTAGGTATCGCCATATATTTT. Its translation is CASSEEQALGIAIYF.

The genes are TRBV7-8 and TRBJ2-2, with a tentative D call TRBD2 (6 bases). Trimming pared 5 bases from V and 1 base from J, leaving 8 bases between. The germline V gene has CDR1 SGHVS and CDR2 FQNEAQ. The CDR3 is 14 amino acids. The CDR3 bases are TGTGCCAGCAGCCGGGGACTGAACACCGGGGAGCTGTTTTTT. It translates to CASSRGLNTGELFF.

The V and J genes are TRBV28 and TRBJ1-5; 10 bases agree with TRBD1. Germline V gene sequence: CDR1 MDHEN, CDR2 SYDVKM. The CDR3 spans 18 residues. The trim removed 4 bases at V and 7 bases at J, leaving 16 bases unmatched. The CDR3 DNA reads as TGTGCCAGCAGTTCCCCCGATCGGACAGGGGGTATGCAACAGCCCCAGCATTTT. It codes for CASSSPDRTGGMQQPQHF.

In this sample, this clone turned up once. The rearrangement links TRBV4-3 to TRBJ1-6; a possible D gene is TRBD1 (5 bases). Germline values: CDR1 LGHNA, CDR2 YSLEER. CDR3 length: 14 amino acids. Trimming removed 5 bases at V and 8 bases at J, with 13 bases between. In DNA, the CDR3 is TGCGCCAGCAGCTTTCAGGGTGAGGATTCACCCCTCCACTTT. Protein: CASSFQGEDSPLHF.

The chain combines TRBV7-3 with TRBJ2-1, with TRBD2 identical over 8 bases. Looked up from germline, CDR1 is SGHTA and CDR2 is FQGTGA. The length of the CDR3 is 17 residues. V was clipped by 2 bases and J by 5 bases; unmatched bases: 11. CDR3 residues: CASSLVQPGLGDNEQFF. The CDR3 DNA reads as TGTGCCAGCAGCTTAGTCCAACCGGGACTAGGGGACAATGAGCAGTTCTTC.

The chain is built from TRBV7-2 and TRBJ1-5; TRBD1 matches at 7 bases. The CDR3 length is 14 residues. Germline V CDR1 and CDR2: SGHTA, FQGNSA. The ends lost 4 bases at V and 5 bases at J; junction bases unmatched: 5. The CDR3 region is CASSSTGRDQPQHF. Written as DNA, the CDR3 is TGTGCCAGCAGCTCGACAGGGAGGGATCAGCCCCAGCATTTT.

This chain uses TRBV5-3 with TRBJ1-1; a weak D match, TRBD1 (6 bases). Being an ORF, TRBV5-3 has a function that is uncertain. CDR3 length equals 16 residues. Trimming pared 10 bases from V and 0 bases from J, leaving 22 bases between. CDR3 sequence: CAAPGHGHYMNTEAFF. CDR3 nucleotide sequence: TGTGCCGCCCCGGGACACGGGCATTATATGAACACTGAAGCTTTCTTT.

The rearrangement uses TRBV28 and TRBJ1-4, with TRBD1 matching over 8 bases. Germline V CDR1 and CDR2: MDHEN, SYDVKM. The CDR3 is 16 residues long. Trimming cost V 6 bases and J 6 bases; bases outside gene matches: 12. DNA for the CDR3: TGTGCCAGCAGCCCGAGCTCCGGGACAGGACATGAAAAACTGTTTTTT. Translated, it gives CASSPSSGTGHEKLFF.

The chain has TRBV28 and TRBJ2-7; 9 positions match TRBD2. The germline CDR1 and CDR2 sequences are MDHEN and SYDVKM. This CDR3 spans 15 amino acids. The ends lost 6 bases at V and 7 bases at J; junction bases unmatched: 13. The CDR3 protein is CASSLAGQTRMEQYF. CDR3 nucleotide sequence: TGTGCCAGCAGCCTAGCGGGACAGACTCGAATGGAGCAGTACTTC.

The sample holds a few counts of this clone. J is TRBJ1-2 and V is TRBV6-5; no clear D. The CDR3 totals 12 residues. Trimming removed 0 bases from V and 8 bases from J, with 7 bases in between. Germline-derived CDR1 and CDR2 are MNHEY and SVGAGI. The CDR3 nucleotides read TGTGCCAGCAGTTACTCCCGCTCAGGCTACACCTTC. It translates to CASSYSRSGYTF.

This chain's CDR3 is CASSPSTGSYNEQFF. CDR3 in DNA: TGTGCCAGCTCACCGTCGACAGGCTCCTACAATGAGCAGTTCTTC. V usage is TRBV18 and J usage is TRBJ2-1; the D gene is possibly TRBD1 (6 bases). Germline V gene sequence: CDR1 KGHSH, CDR2 LQKENI. This CDR3 has 15 residues. Trimming left V 3 bases short and J 0 bases short, with 9 bases between. The variable domain in full, with the rest retrieved from reference TRBV18 and TRBJ2-1, is NAGVMQNPRHLVRRRGQEARLRCSPMKGHSHVYWYRQLPEEGLKFMVYLQKENIIDESGMPKERFSAEFPKEGPSILRIQQVVRGDSAAYFCASSPSTGSYNEQFFGPGTRLTVL.

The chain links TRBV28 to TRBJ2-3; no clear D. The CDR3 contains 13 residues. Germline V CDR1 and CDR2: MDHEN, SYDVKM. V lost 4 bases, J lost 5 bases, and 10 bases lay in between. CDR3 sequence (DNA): TGTGCCAGCAGTTCAGAAGATGTAGATACGCAGTATTTT. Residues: CASSSEDVDTQYF.

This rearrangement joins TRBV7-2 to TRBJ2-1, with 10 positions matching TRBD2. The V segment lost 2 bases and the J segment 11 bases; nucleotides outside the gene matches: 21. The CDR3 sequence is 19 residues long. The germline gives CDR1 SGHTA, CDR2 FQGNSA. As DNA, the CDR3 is TGTGCCAGCAGCTTACCGCCGACGGGAAGACTAGCGGGCGTGAGGCAGCAGTTCTTC. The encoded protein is CASSLPPTGRLAGVRQQFF.

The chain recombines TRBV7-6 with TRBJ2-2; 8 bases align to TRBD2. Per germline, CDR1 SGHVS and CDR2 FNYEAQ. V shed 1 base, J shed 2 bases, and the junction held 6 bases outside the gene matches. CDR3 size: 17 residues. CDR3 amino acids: CASSLGGGTGNTGELFF. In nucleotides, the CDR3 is TGTGCCAGCAGCTTAGGCGGGGGGACGGGAAACACCGGGGAGCTGTTTTTT.

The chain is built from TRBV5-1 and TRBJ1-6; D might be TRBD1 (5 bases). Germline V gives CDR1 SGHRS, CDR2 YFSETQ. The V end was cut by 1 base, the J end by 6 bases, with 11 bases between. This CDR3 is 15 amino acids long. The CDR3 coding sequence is TGCGCCAGCAGCTTGAGACAGCGCCTTAATTCACCCCTCCACTTT. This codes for CASSLRQRLNSPLHF.

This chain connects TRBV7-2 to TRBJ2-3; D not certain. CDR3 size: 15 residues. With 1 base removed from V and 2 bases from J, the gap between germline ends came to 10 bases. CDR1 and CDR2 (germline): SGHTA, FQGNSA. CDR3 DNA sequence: TGTGCCAGCAGCTTAGTGTACGGCGTCACAGATACGCAGTATTTT. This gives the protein CASSLVYGVTDTQYF.

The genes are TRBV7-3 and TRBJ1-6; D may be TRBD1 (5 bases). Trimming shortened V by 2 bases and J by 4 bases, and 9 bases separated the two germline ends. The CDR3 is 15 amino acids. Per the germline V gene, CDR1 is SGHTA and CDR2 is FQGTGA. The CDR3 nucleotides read TGTGCCAGCAGCTTATACGCAGGGTATAATTCACCCCTCCACTTT. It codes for CASSLYAGYNSPLHF.